The clone carrying this TCR beta chain was seen only a few times. A much more abundant neighbour one base away suggests this may be a read error. Using a J-beta primer mix together with a sample-barcoded 5' primer, a second PCR was run for roughly 6 to 12 cycles. From the 5' RACE reads, TCRdb called clonotypes with MiXCR, one entry per CDR3 protein. Of under 750,000 distinct CDR3 sequences listed, 40% to 55% are singletons. The CDR3 length is 14 residues. Germline values: CDR1 SGHAT, CDR2 FQNNGV. The data were obtained in a study of blood T cells in healthy people across ages. This receptor was identified in a man older than 75 in good health. The sequenced sample was blood. The rearrangement links TRBV11-2 to TRBJ2-1; D is perhaps TRBD2 (5 bases). The CDR3 loop reads CASSVESGYNEQFF. The CDR3 DNA reads TGTGCCAGCAGCGTAGAGTCGGGGTACAATGAGCAGTTCTTC.